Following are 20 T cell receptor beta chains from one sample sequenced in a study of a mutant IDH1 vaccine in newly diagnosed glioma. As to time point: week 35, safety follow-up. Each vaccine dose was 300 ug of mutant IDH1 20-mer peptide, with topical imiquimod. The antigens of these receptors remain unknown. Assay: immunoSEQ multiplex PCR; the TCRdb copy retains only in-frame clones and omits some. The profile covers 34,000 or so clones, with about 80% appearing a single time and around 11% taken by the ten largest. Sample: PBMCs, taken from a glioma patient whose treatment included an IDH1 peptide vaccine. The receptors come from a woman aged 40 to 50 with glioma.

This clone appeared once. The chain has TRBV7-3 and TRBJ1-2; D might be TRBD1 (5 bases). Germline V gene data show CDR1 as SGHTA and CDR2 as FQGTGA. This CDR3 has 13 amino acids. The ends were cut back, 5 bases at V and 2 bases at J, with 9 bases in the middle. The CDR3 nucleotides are TGTGCCAGCAGCCGAGAGGGGAACTATGGCTACACCTTC. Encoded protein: CASSREGNYGYTF.

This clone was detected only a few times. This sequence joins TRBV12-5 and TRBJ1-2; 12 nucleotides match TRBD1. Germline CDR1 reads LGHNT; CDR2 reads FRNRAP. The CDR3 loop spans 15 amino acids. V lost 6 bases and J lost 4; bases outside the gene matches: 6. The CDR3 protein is CASGSGTGGGYGYTF. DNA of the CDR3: TGTGCTAGTGGGTCCGGGACAGGGGGCGGCTATGGCTACACCTTC.

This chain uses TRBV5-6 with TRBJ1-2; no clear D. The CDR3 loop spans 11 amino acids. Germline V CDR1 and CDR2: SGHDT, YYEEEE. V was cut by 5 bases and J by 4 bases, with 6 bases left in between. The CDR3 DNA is TGTGCCAGCAGTTTAGGCTATGGCTACACCTTC. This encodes CASSLGYGYTF.

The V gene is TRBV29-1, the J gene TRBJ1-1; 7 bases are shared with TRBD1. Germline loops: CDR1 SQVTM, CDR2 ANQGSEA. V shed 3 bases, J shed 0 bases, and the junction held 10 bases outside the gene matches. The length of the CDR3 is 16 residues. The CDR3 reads CSVDRGRTEMNTEAFF. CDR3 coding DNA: TGCAGCGTTGATAGGGGGCGGACAGAAATGAACACTGAAGCTTTCTTT.

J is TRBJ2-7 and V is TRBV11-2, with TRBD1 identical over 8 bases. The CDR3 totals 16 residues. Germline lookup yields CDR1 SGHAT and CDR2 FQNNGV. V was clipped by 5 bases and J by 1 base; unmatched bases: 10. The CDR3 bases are TGTGCCAGCAGCCCCCTAGGTTGGACAGGGTCCTACGAGCAGTACTTC. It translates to CASSPLGWTGSYEQYF.

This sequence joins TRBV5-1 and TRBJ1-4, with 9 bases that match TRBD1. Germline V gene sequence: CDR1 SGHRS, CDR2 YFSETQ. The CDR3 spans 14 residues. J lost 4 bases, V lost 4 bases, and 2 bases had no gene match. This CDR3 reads CASSRTGDNEKLFF. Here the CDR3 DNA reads TGCGCCAGCAGCAGGACAGGGGATAATGAAAAACTGTTTTTT.

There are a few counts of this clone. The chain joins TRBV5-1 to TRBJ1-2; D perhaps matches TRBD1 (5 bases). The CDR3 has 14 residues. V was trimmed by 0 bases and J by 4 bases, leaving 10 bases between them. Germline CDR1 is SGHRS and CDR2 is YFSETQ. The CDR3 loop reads CASSLEATGYGYTF. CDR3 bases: TGCGCCAGCAGCTTGGAGGCCACAGGCTATGGCTACACCTTC.

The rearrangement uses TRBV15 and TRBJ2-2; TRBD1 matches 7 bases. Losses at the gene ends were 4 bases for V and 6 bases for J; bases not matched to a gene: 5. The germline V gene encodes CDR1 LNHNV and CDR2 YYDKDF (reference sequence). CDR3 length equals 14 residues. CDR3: CATSKVDRAGELFF. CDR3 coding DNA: TGTGCCACCAGCAAAGTCGACAGGGCCGGGGAGCTGTTTTTT.

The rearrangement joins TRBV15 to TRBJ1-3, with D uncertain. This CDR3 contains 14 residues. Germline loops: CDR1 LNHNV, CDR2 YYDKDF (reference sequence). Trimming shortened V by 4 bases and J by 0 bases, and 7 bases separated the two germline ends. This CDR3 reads CATSKIHSGNTIYF. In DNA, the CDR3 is TGTGCCACCAGCAAAATCCACTCTGGAAACACCATATATTTT.

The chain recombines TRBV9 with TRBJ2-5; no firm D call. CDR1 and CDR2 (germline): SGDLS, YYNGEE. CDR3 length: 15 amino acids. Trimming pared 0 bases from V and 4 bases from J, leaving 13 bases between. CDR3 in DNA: TGTGCCAGCAGCGTAGGAGAACGCCTCGTAGAGACCCAGTACTTC. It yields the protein CASSVGERLVETQYF.

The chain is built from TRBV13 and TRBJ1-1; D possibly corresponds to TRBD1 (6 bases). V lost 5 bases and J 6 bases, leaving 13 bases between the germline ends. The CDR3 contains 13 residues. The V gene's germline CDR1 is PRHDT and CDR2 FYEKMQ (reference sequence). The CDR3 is CASSPPGVPEAFF. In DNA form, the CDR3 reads TGTGCCAGCAGCCCCCCAGGGGTCCCTGAAGCTTTCTTT.

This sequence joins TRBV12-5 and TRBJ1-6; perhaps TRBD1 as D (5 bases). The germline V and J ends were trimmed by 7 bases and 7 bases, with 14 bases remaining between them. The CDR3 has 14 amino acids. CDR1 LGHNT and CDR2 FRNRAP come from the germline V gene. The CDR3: CASARDGRNSPLHF. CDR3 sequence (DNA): TGTGCTAGTGCCCGGGACGGCCGAAATTCACCCCTCCACTTT. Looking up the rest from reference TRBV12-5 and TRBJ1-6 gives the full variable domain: DARVTQTPRHKVTEMGQEVTMRCQPILGHNTVFWYRQTMMQGLELLAYFRNRAPLDDSGMPKDRFSAEMPDATLATLKIQPSEPRDSAVYFCASARDGRNSPLHFGNGTRLTVT.

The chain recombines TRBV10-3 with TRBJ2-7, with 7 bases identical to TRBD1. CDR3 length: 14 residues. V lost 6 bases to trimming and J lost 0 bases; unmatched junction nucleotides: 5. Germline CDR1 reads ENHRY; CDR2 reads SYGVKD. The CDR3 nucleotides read TGTGCCATCAGCAACGACAGGGCCTCCTACGAGCAGTACTTC. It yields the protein CAISNDRASYEQYF.

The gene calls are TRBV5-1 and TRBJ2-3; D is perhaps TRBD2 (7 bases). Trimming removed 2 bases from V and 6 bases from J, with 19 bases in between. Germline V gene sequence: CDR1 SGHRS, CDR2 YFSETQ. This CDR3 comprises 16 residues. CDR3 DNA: TGCGCCAGCAGCTTCCAACAGGGAGGGAGCGGCGATACGCAGTATTTT. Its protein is CASSFQQGGSGDTQYF.

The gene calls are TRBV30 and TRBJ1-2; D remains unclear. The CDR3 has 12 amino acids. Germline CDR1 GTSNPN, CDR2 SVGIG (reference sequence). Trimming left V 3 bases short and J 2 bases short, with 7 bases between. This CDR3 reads CAWSKANYGYTF. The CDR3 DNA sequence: TGTGCCTGGAGCAAGGCCAACTATGGCTACACCTTC.

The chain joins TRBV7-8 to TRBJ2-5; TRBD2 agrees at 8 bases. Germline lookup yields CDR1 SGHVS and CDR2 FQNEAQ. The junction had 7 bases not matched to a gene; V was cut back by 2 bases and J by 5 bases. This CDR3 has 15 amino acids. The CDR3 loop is CASSLRRGDDETQYF. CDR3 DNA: TGTGCCAGCAGCTTACGGCGGGGGGACGATGAGACCCAGTACTTC.

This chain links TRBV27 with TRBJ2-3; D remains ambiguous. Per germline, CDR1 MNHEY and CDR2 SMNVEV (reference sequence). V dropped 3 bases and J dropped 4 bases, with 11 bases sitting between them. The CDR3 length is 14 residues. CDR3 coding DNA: TGTGCCAGCAGTTTGGGGTTTTTTGCAGATACGCAGTATTTT. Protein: CASSLGFFADTQYF.

The CDR3 here is CASSAGGQGFEKLFF. The CDR3 nucleotides read TGCGCCAGCAGCGCCGGGGGACAGGGTTTTGAAAAACTGTTTTTT. This chain uses TRBV5-1 with TRBJ1-4, with TRBD1 identical over 9 bases. This CDR3 comprises 15 residues. CDR1 is SGHRS and CDR2 is YFSETQ in the germline V gene. V shed 4 bases, J shed 7 bases, and the junction held 8 bases outside the gene matches.

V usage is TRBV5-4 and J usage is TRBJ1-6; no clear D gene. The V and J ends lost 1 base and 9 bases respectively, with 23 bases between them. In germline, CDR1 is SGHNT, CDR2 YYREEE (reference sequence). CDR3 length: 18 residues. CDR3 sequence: CASSLRIRTLRGSSPLHF. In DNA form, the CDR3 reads TGTGCCAGCAGCTTGAGGATCAGGACGCTCAGAGGAAGTTCACCCCTCCACTTT.

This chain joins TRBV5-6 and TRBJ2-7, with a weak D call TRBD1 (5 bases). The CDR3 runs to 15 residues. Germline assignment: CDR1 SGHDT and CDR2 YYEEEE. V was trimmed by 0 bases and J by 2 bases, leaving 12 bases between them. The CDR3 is CASSLGDSHPYEQYF. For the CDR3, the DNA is TGTGCCAGCAGCTTGGGAGACAGTCATCCCTACGAGCAGTACTTC.